In its sample, the clone carrying this TCR beta chain was seen many times. Its antigen is as yet unknown. The time point here: longitudinal time-point 3. Unsorted libraries were generated from 2 million PBMCs. These cells had been stored in RNAlater at -80 C. The sample is drawn from a study of neurological immune-mediated disorders. Study-wide findings and caveats: Expanded clones shared no identical CDR3 amino acid sequences across subjects, which suggested private TCR-beta repertoires in all groups. The study found the most TCR clonal expansion in HTLV-1-associated myelopathy and the least in multiple sclerosis, below healthy controls.

Per the germline V gene, CDR1 is SGHTA and CDR2 is FQGNSA. V gave up 4 bases and J gave up 10 bases, with 18 bases separating them. The CDR3 runs to 14 residues. The method for making cDNA was 5'RACE, and it used 10-nucleotide random UMIs. TCRdb re-derived calls from the 5' RACE reads in MiXCR, one entry per CDR3 protein. The profile covers around 100,000 distinct CDR3 sequences, with under 14% appearing a single time and about 3% taken by the ten largest. The specimen was PBMCs. This TCR was recovered from a female donor with HTLV-1-associated myelopathy (HAM/TSP). The chain is built from TRBV7-2 and TRBJ2-3; TRBD1 might be the D (7 bases). This CDR3 is CASSSGGLRMSQYF. The CDR3 DNA reads TGTGCCAGCAGCTCAGGGGGGCTCCGAATGTCGCAGTATTTT.